This T cell receptor beta chain was obtained from a study of monozygotic twins with inflammatory bowel disease. General study findings and limits: Clonotype sharing was lower in IBD patients than healthy twins, most markedly with disease activity. Differing immunosuppressive treatments may have added variability to patient repertoires.

CDR1 and CDR2 (germline): SQVTM, ANQGSEA. This CDR3 is 11 amino acids long. TCRdb processed the 5' RACE reads again and assigns one entry to each CDR3 protein, with no DNA. The listing records 70,000 to 95,000 distinct CDR3 sequences. On this clonotype itself: Its antigen is undetermined.

This receptor was taken from a human donor with ulcerative colitis or Crohn's disease, or a healthy co-twin of an affected twin (not recorded which). The sequenced material came from blood. The V call is TRBV29-1, the J call TRBJ2-5; without DNA, the TCRdb call of TRBD1 cannot be checked. This CDR3 is CSVWTGETQYF.